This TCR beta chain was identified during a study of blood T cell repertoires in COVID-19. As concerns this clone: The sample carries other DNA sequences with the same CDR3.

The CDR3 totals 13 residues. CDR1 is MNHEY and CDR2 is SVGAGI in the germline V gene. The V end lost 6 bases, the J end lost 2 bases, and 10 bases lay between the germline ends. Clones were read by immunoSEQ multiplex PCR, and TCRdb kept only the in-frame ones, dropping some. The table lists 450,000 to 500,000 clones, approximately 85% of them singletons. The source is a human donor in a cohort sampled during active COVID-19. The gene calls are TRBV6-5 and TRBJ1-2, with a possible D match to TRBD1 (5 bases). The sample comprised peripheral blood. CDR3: CASSLDSNYGYTF. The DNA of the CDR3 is TGTGCCAGCAGCTTAGACAGCAACTATGGCTACACCTTC.